This TCR beta chain originates from a study of T cell responses to AZD1222 COVID-19 vaccine. Study results and caveats: Only 5 or 6 AZD1222 recipients were seropositive at baseline.

As to this clone: Its specificity is not known.

Repertoires were generated with immunoSEQ multiplex PCR, while TCRdb's copy carries only in-frame clones and drops some. The data contain 65,000 to 75,000 clones, 85% to 90% of them seen just once; the ten biggest clones take up about 5%. The TCR originated in an adult who received the MenACWY meningococcal vaccine as a control. Sequenced here: peripheral blood, sampled 28 days after the second dose of the MenACWY control vaccine.

CDR3 DNA sequence: TGTGCCAGTAGTAACGGACTGGGCGGCACAGATACGCAGTATTTT. As protein: CASSNGLGGTDTQYF. The J gene is TRBJ2-3, the V gene TRBV19; D possibly corresponds to TRBD2 (5 bases). Germline V CDR1 and CDR2: LNHDA, SQIVND (reference sequence). The CDR3 runs to 15 residues. V dropped 4 bases and J dropped 1 base, with 12 bases sitting between them.